The clone carrying this T cell receptor beta chain has just a few counts. The antigen is undetermined. The data were taken from a study of T cells after yellow fever vaccination. The CDR3 sequence is 13 residues long. V dropped 10 bases and J dropped 3 bases, with 12 bases sitting between them. CDR1 and CDR2 (germline): SEHNR, FQNEAQ (reference sequence). Broader study findings: Overlap between CD4 and CD8 compartments was detected for a small share of clonotypes. Post-booster repertoires contained most primary-vaccination clones again (96% CD4, over 70% CD8).

5'RACE template switching generated TCR cDNA, adding a universal primer site and UMIs. TCRdb reanalysed the 5' RACE reads using MiXCR and keeps one entry per CDR3 protein. The sample includes about 330,000 distinct CDR3 sequences, approximately 4% of them seen just once. The chain is built from TRBV7-9 and TRBJ1-4; D gene ambiguous. This material consisted of PBMCs, taken 5 days after the yellow fever booster vaccination. This clonotype was obtained from a man between 18 and 35 years old who received the YFV17D yellow fever vaccine. CDR3 region: CATEWLSNEKLFF. The CDR3 region has the DNA TGTGCCACTGAGTGGCTTTCTAATGAAAAACTGTTTTTT.